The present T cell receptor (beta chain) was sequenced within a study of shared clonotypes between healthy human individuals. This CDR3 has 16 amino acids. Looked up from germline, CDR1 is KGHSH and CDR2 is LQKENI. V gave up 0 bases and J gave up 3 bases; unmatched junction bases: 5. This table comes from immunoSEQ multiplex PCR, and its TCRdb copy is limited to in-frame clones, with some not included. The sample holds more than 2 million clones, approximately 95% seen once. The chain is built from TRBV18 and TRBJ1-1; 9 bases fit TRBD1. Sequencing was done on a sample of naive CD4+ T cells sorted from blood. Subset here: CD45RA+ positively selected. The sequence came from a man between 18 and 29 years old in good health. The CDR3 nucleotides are TGTGCCAGCTCACCACCAACTGGGACAGGGTACACTGAAGCTTTCTTT. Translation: CASSPPTGTGYTEAFF.